Listed below are T cell receptor beta chains from one sample, sequenced in a study of neurological immune-mediated disorders. From the 5' RACE reads, TCRdb called clonotypes with MiXCR, one entry per CDR3 protein. The data contain fewer than 30,000 distinct CDR3 sequences, 13% of them singletons. Sequenced material: PBMCs. The receptor set was obtained from a woman between 40 and 55 years old with HTLV-1-associated myelopathy (HAM/TSP). Each CDR3 is given with its conserved first and last residue. A D gene is named only where the DNA matches it firmly. Clone size is shown for a subset of rows, as once, few, many or a class of expanded clone.

TRBV5-6	many	TRBJ2-5	-	TGTGCCAGCAGCTTAGGGGGAGGGGGAGAGACCCAGTACTTC	CASSLGGGGETQYF
TRBV2	many	TRBJ2-3	-	TGTGCCAGCAGTGAAGCCGGGACTTATACGCAGTATTTT	CASSEAGTYTQYF
TRBV7-9	few	TRBJ2-5	TRBD1	TGTGCCAGCAGCCCGACAGGGGGCGAAGAGACCCAGTACTTC	CASSPTGGEETQYF
TRBV3-1	many	TRBJ2-7	-	TGTGCCAGCAGCCAAGCGGAGGGGCCTCCCTACGAGCAGTACTTC	CASSQAEGPPYEQYF
TRBV4-2	many	TRBJ1-1	-	TGTGCCAGCAGCTTCGACGCAGGCCACACTGAAGCTTTCTTT	CASSFDAGHTEAFF
TRBV24-1	many	TRBJ2-1	TRBD2	TGTGCCACCAGTGACTCGACTAGCGGGAGCTCCTACAATGAGCAGTTCTTC	CATSDSTSGSSYNEQFF
TRBV18	few	TRBJ2-2	-	TGTGCCAGCTCACGACAGAGCCCCGGGGAGCTGTTTTTT	CASSRQSPGELFF
TRBV9	many	TRBJ2-1	TRBD2	TGTGCCAGCAGCGTAGCAATAGCGGGTGCCCAAGACGGCTCCTACAATGAGCAGTTCTTC	CASSVAIAGAQDGSYNEQFF
TRBV5-1	many	TRBJ2-1	-	TGCGCCAGCAGCTTGTTCGGACAGAATGAGCAGTTCTTC	CASSLFGQNEQFF
TRBV3-1	many	TRBJ2-7	-	TGTGCCAGCAGCCAAGGAGACGGGACAACCTCCTACGAGCAGTACTTC	CASSQGDGTTSYEQYF
TRBV11-2	many	TRBJ2-1	-	TGTGCCAGCAGCTTAGTTCCTCGCGGGATGAAGAATGAGCAGTTCTTC	CASSLVPRGMKNEQFF
TRBV10-3	many	TRBJ1-2	-	TGTGCCATCAGTAAGGCGACCGGGACACAGACCAACTATGGCTACACCTTC	CAISKATGTQTNYGYTF
TRBV24-1	many	TRBJ2-1	-	TGTGCCACCAGTGATTCTACCGGGGACAATGAGCAGTTCTTC	CATSDSTGDNEQFF
TRBV5-7	many	TRBJ2-6	-	TGTGCCAGCAGCTTTTTTTGGGAAACTGGGGCCAACGTCCTGACTTTC	CASSFFWETGANVLTF
TRBV20-1	many	TRBJ2-7	TRBD1	TGCAGTGCTAGCCGGGGACAGGGGTTGGAGCAGTACTTC	CSASRGQGLEQYF
TRBV10-3	many	TRBJ1-2	-	TGTGCCATCAGTGAGTCGTTGACCGGGGCGGATGGCTACACCTTC	CAISESLTGADGYTF
TRBV27	-	TRBJ2-7	TRBD2	TGTGCCTCAAAGGGAGGGGACCGTTACGAGCAGTACTTC	CASKGGDRYEQYF
TRBV5-1	many	TRBJ2-7	-	TGCGCCAGCAGTTTAGACCGACCTCCGGACGAGCAGTACTTC	CASSLDRPPDEQYF
TRBV20-1	many	TRBJ2-5	-	TGCAGTGCCGCGGCGGAGCCCCAAGAGACCCAGTACTTC	CSAAAEPQETQYF
TRBV20-1	few	TRBJ2-1	TRBD2	TGCAGTGCTAGCGATACCCTGGTAGCGGGGGGCCAAACATACAAGGAGCAGTTCTTC	CSASDTLVAGGQTYKEQFF
TRBV5-1	-	TRBJ2-5	-	TGCGCCAGCAGCTTGGCGGCAGGGGCCTCTATGAATCAAGAGAGCCAGTACTTC	CASSLAAGASMNQESQYF
TRBV9	medium-sized	TRBJ1-4	TRBD1	TGTGCCAGCAGCGCTCCCACCGGGACAGGGTACGAAAAACTGTTTTTT	CASSAPTGTGYEKLFF
TRBV5-1	many	TRBJ2-5	-	TGCGCCAGCAGCTACGGGGCCGGGACGGAGACCCAGTACTTC	CASSYGAGTETQYF
TRBV12-3/TRBV12-4	many	TRBJ1-5	-	TGTGCCAGCAGTAAAACAGGTGGCAATCAGCCCCAGCATTTT	CASSKTGGNQPQHF
TRBV5-1	many	TRBJ2-1	TRBD1	TGCGCCAGCAGCACCGGGACAGGGCTCAATGAGCAGTTCTTC	CASSTGTGLNEQFF
TRBV12-3/TRBV12-4	many	TRBJ1-6	-	TGTGCCAGCAGCACGGATAGACCACCCCTCCACTTT	CASSTDRPPLHF
TRBV5-1	many	TRBJ1-1	-	TGCGCCAGCGGGCAGGAACCATTCACTGAAGCTTTCTTT	CASGQEPFTEAFF
TRBV29-1	-	TRBJ1-2	-	TGCAGCGTTGAACAACGGGAACTTAACTATGGCTACACCTTC	CSVEQRELNYGYTF
TRBV7-6	many	TRBJ2-1	TRBD2	TGTGCCAGCAGCTCACGGGGGGGTTACTACAATGAGCAGTTCTTC	CASSSRGGYYNEQFF
TRBV5-1	many	TRBJ1-4	TRBD1	TGCGCCAGCAGCTCTACCGGGACAGGGGCTGAAAAACTGTTTTTT	CASSSTGTGAEKLFF
TRBV2	many	TRBJ2-7	TRBD2	TGTGCCAGCAGTGAATTGGTCGGGGGGGCTACTTACGAGCAGTACTTC	CASSELVGGATYEQYF
TRBV4-2	many	TRBJ1-2	-	TGTGCCAGCAGCCTCAGGGGCGACGATGGCTACACCTTC	CASSLRGDDGYTF
TRBV5-6	medium-sized	TRBJ1-1	TRBD1	TGTGCCAGCAGCTTCTCAGGGGGCACTGAAGCTTTCTTT	CASSFSGGTEAFF
TRBV20-1	many	TRBJ2-3	-	TGCAGTGCTAGCCCTACCACAGATACGCAGTATTTT	CSASPTTDTQYF
TRBV5-6	many	TRBJ2-3	TRBD2	TGTGCCAGCAGCTTGCTACTAGCGGGGGCCTATACGCAGTATTTT	CASSLLLAGAYTQYF
TRBV29-1	many	TRBJ2-7	-	TGCAGCGTTGGAATGGATTGGTACGAGCAGTACTTC	CSVGMDWYEQYF
TRBV6-5	-	TRBJ1-2	-	TGTGCCAACAGAATGAGGGAGGGCTATGGCTACACCTTC	CANRMREGYGYTF
TRBV7-9	-	TRBJ1-2	-	TGTGCCACGTATGCAGGCTGGGTAGGCTACACCTTC	CATYAGWVGYTF
TRBV5-1	-	TRBJ2-1	-	TGCGCCAGCAGCCTACAGGCCCGGAGCTCCAACAATGAGCAGTTCTTT	CASSLQARSSNNEQFF
TRBV18	many	TRBJ2-5	TRBD1	TGTGCCAGCTCACCTCGGACAGGGGGGCAAGAGACCCAGTACTTC	CASSPRTGGQETQYF
TRBV24-1	many	TRBJ2-3	-	TGTGCCACCAGTGCCGGTGTAGGGGGGAACACAGATACGCAGTATTTT	CATSAGVGGNTDTQYF
TRBV5-1	many	TRBJ1-5	-	TGCGCCAGCAGCCCGGACACTTCTAGCAATCAGCCCCAGCATTTT	CASSPDTSSNQPQHF
TRBV3-1	many	TRBJ2-3	TRBD2	TGTGCCAGCAGCCTAGCGGGGGGCCTGGGGTCGGCAGATACGCAGTATTTT	CASSLAGGLGSADTQYF
TRBV12-3/TRBV12-4	many	TRBJ1-2	TRBD1	TGTGCCACCGGGACAGGCGACGGCTACACCTTC	CATGTGDGYTF
TRBV11-2	medium-sized	TRBJ2-7	TRBD2	TGTGCCAGCAGCTTCGATCTAGCGGGGGGGCGCGAGCAGTACTTC	CASSFDLAGGREQYF